The sequence of this T cell receptor (beta chain) was determined in a study of cytomegalovirus exposure and HLA in healthy donors. Overall study findings and caveats: A later analysis linked a missense variant in DCLRE1C to the trimming of TCR beta V and J genes. Reports described diagnosis of cytomegalovirus status by the classifier as highly specific and sensitive. A later analysis appeared to link common viral pathogens to several of the most significant clusters. Association with HLA alleles at 0.05 false discovery rate was found for 16,951 TCR beta sequences in a later analysis.

A remark on this clone: Its antigen remains unidentified.

Use of 60 Vbeta and 13 Jbeta primers characterized the PCR. This table comes from immunoSEQ multiplex PCR, and its TCRdb copy is limited to in-frame clones, with some not included. The listing contains over 40,000 clones. Looked up from germline, CDR1 is SEHNR and CDR2 is FQNEAQ (reference sequence). The trim removed 0 bases at V and 3 bases at J, leaving 6 bases unmatched. CDR3 length: 17 residues. The sequenced sample consisted of PBMCs. The J gene is TRBJ2-2, the V gene TRBV7-9; 8 bases fit TRBD1. This clonotype was sampled from a man aged 25 to 45 in good health and CMV-seronegative. CDR3 residues: CASSLAPGQDHTGELFF. As DNA, the CDR3 is TGTGCCAGCAGCTTAGCCCCGGGACAGGACCACACCGGGGAGCTGTTTTTT.